This T cell receptor (beta chain) was captured by sequencing in a study of cytomegalovirus exposure and HLA in healthy donors. Germline V gene data show CDR1 as SGHNT and CDR2 as YYREEE (reference sequence). The CDR3 loop spans 14 amino acids. V lost 4 bases to trimming and J lost 5 bases; unmatched junction nucleotides: 7. 13 Jbeta primers and 60 Vbeta primers were used for the PCR. Under the authors' procedure: A follow-up analysis tallied tens of millions of unique TCR beta chains, about 11 million shared. Assay: immunoSEQ multiplex PCR; the TCRdb copy retains only in-frame clones and omits some. That table supplies the V and J calls and clone size; D and trimming were determined from the DNA. The table has around 180,000 clones, approximately 80% seen once. Findings and caveats of the study: There were some V segments, including TRBV6-2 and TRBV6-3, excluded as indistinguishable. A later analysis associated 15,000 or so TCR beta sequences with HLA alleles at a 0.05 false discovery rate.

On this clone: Its target is not known.

The sequenced sample was PBMCs. This TCR came from a man aged 60 to 69 in good health and CMV-seronegative. This sequence joins TRBV5-4 and TRBJ2-5, with 8 bases identical to TRBD2. CDR3 loop: CASSRPGLVETQYF. Written as DNA, the CDR3 is TGTGCCAGCAGCCGTCCGGGACTAGTCGAGACCCAGTACTTC.